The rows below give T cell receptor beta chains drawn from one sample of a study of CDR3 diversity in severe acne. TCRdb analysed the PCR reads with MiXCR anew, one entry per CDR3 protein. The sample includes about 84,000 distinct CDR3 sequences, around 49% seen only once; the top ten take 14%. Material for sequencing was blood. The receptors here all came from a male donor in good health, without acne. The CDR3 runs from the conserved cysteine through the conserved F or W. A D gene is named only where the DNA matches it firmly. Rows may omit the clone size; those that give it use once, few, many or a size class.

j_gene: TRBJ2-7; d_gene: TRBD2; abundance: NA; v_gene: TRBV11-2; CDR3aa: CASSFRTSDAYEQYF; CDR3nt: TGTGCCAGCAGTTTCCGGACTAGCGACGCCTACGAGCAGTACTTC
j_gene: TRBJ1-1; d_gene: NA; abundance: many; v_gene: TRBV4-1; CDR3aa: CASSPTVNTEAFF; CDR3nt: TGCGCCAGCAGCCCGACGGTGAACACTGAAGCTTTCTTT
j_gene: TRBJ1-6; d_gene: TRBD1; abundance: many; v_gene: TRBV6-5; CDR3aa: CASSSTPGQNYNSPLHF; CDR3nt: TGTGCCAGCAGTTCAACACCGGGACAGAATTATAATTCACCCCTCCACTTT
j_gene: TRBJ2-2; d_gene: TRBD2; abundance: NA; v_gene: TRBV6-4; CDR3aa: CASSDRGLAANTGELFF; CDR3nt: TGTGCCAGCAGTGATCGGGGACTAGCGGCGAACACCGGGGAGCTGTTTTTT
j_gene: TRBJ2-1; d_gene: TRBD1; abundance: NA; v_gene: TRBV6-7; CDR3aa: CASIRRTGESIEQFF; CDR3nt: TGTGCCAGCATCCGAAGAACAGGGGAGTCGATCGAGCAGTTCTTC
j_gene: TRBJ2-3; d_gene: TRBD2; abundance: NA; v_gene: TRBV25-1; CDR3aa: CASSSQREASTDTQYF; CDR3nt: TGTGCCAGCTCATCGCAACGGGAGGCTAGCACAGATACGCAGTATTTT
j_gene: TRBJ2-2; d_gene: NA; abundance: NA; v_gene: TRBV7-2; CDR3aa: CASSDRGPNTGELFF; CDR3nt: TGTGCCAGCAGCGACCGAGGGCCGAACACCGGGGAGCTGTTTTTT
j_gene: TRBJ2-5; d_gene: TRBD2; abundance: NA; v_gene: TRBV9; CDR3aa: CASSARAGGGQETQYF; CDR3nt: TGTGCCAGCAGCGCGAGGGCGGGAGGGGGCCAAGAGACCCAGTACTTC
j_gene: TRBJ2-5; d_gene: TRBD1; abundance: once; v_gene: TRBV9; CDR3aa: CASSVGTGGWQETQYF; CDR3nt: TGTGCCAGCAGCGTAGGGACAGGGGGCTGGCAAGAGACCCAGTACTTC
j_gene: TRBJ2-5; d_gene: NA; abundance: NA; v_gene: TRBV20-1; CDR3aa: CSARGPGTQYF; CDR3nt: TGCAGTGCTAGAGGGCCAGGGACCCAGTACTTC
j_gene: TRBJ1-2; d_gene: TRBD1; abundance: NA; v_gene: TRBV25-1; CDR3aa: CASSPTRTGGVSYTF; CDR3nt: TGTGCCAGCAGCCCTACCCGGACAGGGGGCGTTAGCTACACCTTC
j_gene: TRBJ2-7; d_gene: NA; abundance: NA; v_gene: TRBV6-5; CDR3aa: CASSYGGDGEQYF; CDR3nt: TGTGCCAGCAGTTACGGGGGAGATGGCGAGCAGTACTTC
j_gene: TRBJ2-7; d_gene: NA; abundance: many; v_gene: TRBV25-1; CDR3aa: CASREGYEQYF; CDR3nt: TGTGCCAGCAGAGAGGGATACGAGCAGTACTTC
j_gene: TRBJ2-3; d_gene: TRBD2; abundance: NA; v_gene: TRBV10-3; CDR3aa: CAISEEGLAGGVDTQYF; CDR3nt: TGTGCCATCAGTGAAGAGGGACTAGCGGGGGGCGTAGATACGCAGTATTTT
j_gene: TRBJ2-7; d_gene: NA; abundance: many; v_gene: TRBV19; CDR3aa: CLVSRYYYEQYF; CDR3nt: TGTTTAGTGTCCAGATACTACTACGAGCAGTACTTC
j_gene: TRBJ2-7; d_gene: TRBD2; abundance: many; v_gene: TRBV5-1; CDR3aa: CASSSNVAGDEQYF; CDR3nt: TGCGCCAGCAGCTCCAATGTAGCGGGGGACGAGCAGTACTTC
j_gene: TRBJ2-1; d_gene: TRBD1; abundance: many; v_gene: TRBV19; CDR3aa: CASSIDLQGAAYNEQFF; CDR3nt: TGTGCCAGTAGTATAGATCTCCAGGGGGCGGCGTACAATGAGCAGTTCTTC
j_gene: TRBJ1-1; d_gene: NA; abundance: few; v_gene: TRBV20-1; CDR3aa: CSASGERETEAFF; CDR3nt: TGCAGTGCTAGTGGCGAGCGAGAAACTGAAGCTTTCTTT
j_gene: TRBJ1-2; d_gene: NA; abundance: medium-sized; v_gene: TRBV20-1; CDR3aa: CSAHNTDGNYGYTF; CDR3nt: TGCAGTGCCCATAATACGGACGGAAACTATGGCTACACCTTC
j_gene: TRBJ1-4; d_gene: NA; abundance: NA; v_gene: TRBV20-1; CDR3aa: CSAPLRAGEKLFF; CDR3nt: TGCAGTGCTCCCCTTAGGGCAGGTGAGAAACTGTTTTTT
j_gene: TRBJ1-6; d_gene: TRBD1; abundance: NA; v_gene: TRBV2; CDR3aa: CASSPRTGSNSPLHF; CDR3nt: TGTGCCAGCAGTCCGAGGACAGGGTCCAATTCACCCCTCCACTTC
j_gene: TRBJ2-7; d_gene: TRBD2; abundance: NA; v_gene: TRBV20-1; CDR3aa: CSARTSGRATYEQYF; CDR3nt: TGCAGTGCTAGGACTAGCGGGAGGGCCACCTACGAGCAGTACTTC
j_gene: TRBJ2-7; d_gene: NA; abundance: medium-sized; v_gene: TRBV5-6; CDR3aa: CASSVTREQYF; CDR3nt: TGTGCCAGCAGCGTGACTAGGGAGCAGTACTTC
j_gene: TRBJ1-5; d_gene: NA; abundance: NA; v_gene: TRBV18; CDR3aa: CASSPQGNQPQHF; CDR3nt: TGTGCCAGCTCCCCACAAGGCAATCAGCCCCAGCATTTT
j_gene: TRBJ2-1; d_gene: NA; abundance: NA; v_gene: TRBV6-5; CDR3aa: CASSYSSGPSHYNEQFF; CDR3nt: TGTGCCAGCAGTTACTCATCGGGGCCTTCGCATTACAATGAGCAGTTCTTC
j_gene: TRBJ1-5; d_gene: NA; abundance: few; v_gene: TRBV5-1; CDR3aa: CASSLGTSGHF; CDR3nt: TGCGCCAGCAGCTTGGGGACATCAGGACATTTT
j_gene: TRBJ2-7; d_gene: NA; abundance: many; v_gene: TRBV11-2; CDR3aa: CASSLASPYEQYF; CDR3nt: TGTGCCAGCAGCTTAGCGTCCCCCTACGAGCAGTACTTC
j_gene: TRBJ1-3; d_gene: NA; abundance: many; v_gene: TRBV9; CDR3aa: CASSVLGAWSGNTIYF; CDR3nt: TGTGCCAGCAGCGTATTAGGGGCATGGTCTGGAAACACCATATATTTT
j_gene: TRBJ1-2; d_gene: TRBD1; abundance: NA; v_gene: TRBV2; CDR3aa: CASKGQAYGYTF; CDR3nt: TGTGCCAGCAAGGGACAGGCGTATGGCTACACCTTC
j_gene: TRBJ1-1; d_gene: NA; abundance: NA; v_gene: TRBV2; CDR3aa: CASMLTGNTEAFF; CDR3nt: TGTGCCAGCATGTTAACCGGGAACACTGAAGCTTTCTTT
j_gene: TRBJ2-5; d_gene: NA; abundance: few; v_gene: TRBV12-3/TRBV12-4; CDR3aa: CASSLGGQRAQYF; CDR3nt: TGTGCCAGCAGTTTGGGAGGCCAAAGAGCCCAGTACTTC
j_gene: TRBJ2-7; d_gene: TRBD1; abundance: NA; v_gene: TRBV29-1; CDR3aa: CSVDLRDSSYEQYF; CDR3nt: TGCAGCGTTGACCTCCGGGACAGCTCCTACGAGCAGTACTTC
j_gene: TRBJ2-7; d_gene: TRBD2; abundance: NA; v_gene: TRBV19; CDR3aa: CASSTYTSGSFYEQYF; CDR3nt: TGTGCCAGTAGTACCTATACTAGCGGGTCTTTCTACGAGCAGTACTTC
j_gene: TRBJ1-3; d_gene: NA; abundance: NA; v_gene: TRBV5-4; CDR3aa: CASSLRGTSGNTIYF; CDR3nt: TGTGCCAGCAGCTTGAGGGGTACCTCTGGAAACACCATATATTTT
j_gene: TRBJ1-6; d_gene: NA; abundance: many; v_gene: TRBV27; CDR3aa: CASSSTGFSSPLHF; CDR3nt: TGTGCCAGCAGTTCTACAGGGTTCAGCTCACCCCTCCACTTT
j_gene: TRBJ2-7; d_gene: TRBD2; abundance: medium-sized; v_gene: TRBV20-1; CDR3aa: CSASAPGLAGVAAEQYF; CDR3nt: TGCAGTGCTAGCGCCCCGGGACTAGCGGGAGTCGCCGCCGAGCAGTACTTC
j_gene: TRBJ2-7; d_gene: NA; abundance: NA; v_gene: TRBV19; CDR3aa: CASSAPGRGFYEQYF; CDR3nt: TGTGCCAGTAGTGCTCCGGGACGCGGTTTCTACGAGCAGTACTTC
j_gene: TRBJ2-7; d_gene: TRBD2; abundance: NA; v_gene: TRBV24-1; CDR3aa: CATSDSGLAGFEQYF; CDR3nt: TGTGCCACCAGTGATTCGGGACTAGCGGGGTTCGAGCAGTACTTC
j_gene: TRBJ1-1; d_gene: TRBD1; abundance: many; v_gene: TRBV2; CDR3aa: CASSGGDRGTFF; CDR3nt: TGTGCCAGCAGTGGAGGGGACAGGGGAACTTTCTTT
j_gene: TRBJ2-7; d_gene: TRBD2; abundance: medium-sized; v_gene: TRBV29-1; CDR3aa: CSVAPGLAGFEQYF; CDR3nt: TGCAGCGTTGCACCGGGACTAGCGGGGTTCGAGCAGTACTTC
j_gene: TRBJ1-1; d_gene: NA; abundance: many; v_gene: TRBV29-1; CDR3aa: CSVDIQSETEAFF; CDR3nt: TGCAGCGTTGATATACAGAGCGAGACTGAAGCTTTCTTT
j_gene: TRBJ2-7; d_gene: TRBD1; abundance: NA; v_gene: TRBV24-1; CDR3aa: CATFGTGPHEQYF; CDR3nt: TGTGCCACCTTCGGGACAGGGCCCCACGAGCAGTACTTC
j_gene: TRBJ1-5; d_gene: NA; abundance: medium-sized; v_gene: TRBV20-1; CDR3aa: CSVRGQVSNQPQHF; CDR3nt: TGCAGTGTCCGAGGGCAGGTCAGCAATCAGCCCCAGCATTTT
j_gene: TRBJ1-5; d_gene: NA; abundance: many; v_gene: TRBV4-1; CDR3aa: CASSQVGNSNQPQHF; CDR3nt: TGCGCCAGCAGCCAAGTGGGGAATAGCAATCAGCCCCAGCATTTT
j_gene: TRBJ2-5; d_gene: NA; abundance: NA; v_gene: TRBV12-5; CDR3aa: CASGTQYF; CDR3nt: TGTGCTAGTGGTACCCAGTACTTC